Only one count was recorded for the clone carrying this T cell receptor (beta chain). Seattle's enrolled individuals joined amid active infection and were then monitored longitudinally. The sample is drawn from a study of blood T cell repertoires in COVID-19. Turning to the study itself: COVID-19 samples, acute and convalescent, were from the United States, Italy and Spain.

The assay was immunoSEQ multiplex PCR, and TCRdb's table has in-frame clones only and misses some. The top ten clones hold roughly 29% of a sample with about 50,000 clones, around 81% of them seen once. The germline V and J ends were trimmed by 6 bases and 0 bases, with 14 bases remaining between them. The CDR3 runs to 15 residues. The germline CDR1 and CDR2 sequences are SNHLY and FYNNEI. The chain carries TRBV2 and TRBJ1-1; no clear D. This TCR derives from a woman over 75 with COVID-19, enrolled during active disease. Sequencing was performed on peripheral blood. The CDR3 bases are TGTGCCAGCAGAGTTAACGGACTTCTGAACACTGAAGCTTTCTTT. This translates into CASRVNGLLNTEAFF.